This TCR beta chain was identified during a study of blood T cell repertoires in COVID-19. Study overall: The United States, Italy and Spain supplied acute and convalescent COVID-19 samples. Sample material is recorded as cDNA or gDNA derived from T cells, B-cell-depleted T cells, or PBMCs.

V shed 3 bases and J 11 bases; nucleotides not matched to a gene: 17. The CDR3 is made up of 18 amino acids. Germline-derived CDR1 and CDR2 are SGHKS and YYEKEE (reference sequence). In the study's own analysis: Amplification of reference gene primers was used by the study to estimate nucleated cell counts. TCRdb keeps only in-frame clones here, not all; method: immunoSEQ multiplex PCR. V and J calls plus clone size are reproduced from that table; the DNA served to infer D and trimming. The data show about 290,000 clones, over 80% seen once. Sequencing was carried out using peripheral blood. This receptor was identified in a woman in her 50s with active or convalescent COVID-19. The chain has TRBV5-5 and TRBJ2-3; 14 bases align to TRBD2. The DNA of the CDR3 is TGTGCCAGCAGCTCCGACTTGACTAGCGGGAGGGCCTGGCAAATGCAGTATTTT. This encodes CASSSDLTSGRAWQMQYF.